This T cell receptor (beta chain) was obtained from a study of blood T cells in healthy people across ages. Study outcomes and limitations: Measured against age, TCR beta diversity per million T cells decreased in a roughly linear manner. Expanded clonotype changes were possibly confounded by unknown donor CMV status.

CDR1 and CDR2 (germline): SGHTA, FQGTGA. This CDR3 contains 16 residues. V was pared by 5 bases and J by 5 bases, with 19 bases between. The use of a sample-barcoded 5' primer and a J-beta primer mix characterized a second PCR of about 6 to 12 cycles. In TCRdb, the 5' RACE reads were re-called with MiXCR into one record per CDR3 protein. This sample has some 800,000 distinct CDR3 sequences; about 25% occur once, and the top ten carry more than 3%. Every donor provided roughly 10 milliliters of peripheral blood. For this clonotype: Its antigen is not identified.

This sample was shared with a second study, whose subject was T cells of mothers and their children. That work states: Second-PCR amplification with M1S added sample barcodes and 2-4 random nucleotides.

The TCR sequence derives from a boy between 10 and 17 years old in good health. This chain links TRBV7-3 with TRBJ2-1; the D gene is possibly TRBD2 (7 bases). The sample consisted of blood. In DNA, the CDR3 is TGTGCCAGCAGCCCTGTGGGGGGGCAGGCGAACAATGAGCAGTTCTTC. This encodes CASSPVGGQANNEQFF.